This is a list of T cell receptor beta chains from one sample in a study of spatial heterogeneity in lung cancer. From the 5' RACE reads, TCRdb called clonotypes with MiXCR, one entry per CDR3 protein. This table holds thousands of distinct CDR3 sequences, less than 45% found once. Sequenced material: lung tumor tissue, taken at surgery. Receptor source: a male donor with early-stage non-small cell lung cancer. Each CDR3 is given with its conserved first and last residue. The D gene is left open where the match is weak. Clone size is given for some rows only: seen once, a few or many times, or a class if the clone is expanded.

D	V	size	J	DNA	CDR3
NA	TRBV7-2	medium-sized	TRBJ2-2	TGTGCCAGCAGCTTAGTGGGTGGGGAAGACACCGGGGAGCTGTTTTTT	CASSLVGGEDTGELFF
NA	TRBV25-1	medium-sized	TRBJ2-1	TGTGCCAGCAGTGAAGGCAGGGACAATGAGCAGTTCTTC	CASSEGRDNEQFF
NA	TRBV7-9	few	TRBJ2-1	TGTGCCAGCAGCTTAGAGGGGTTACCAAATGAGCAGTTCTTC	CASSLEGLPNEQFF
NA	TRBV5-1	medium-sized	TRBJ2-5	TGCGCCAGCAACCGGGGAGGAGGTGAGGAGACCCAGTACTTC	CASNRGGGEETQYF
NA	TRBV4-2	few	TRBJ1-5	TGTGCCAGCAGCCAAGTGGCCGATAGCAATCAGCCCCAGCATTTT	CASSQVADSNQPQHF
TRBD1	TRBV6-5	NA	TRBJ1-2	TGTGCCAGCAGACCTGGACAGGCCTATGGCTACACCTTC	CASRPGQAYGYTF
TRBD1	TRBV20-1	medium-sized	TRBJ2-4	TGCAGTGCGAATCCGGGACAGGGGTACAAAAACATTCAGTACTTC	CSANPGQGYKNIQYF
NA	TRBV6-6	few	TRBJ2-7	TGTGCCAGCACCCTCGGGGGGCCTGTACACGAGCAGTACTTC	CASTLGGPVHEQYF
NA	TRBV6-2/TRBV6-3	medium-sized	TRBJ2-1	TGTGCCAGCAGGGCTTCCGGGCCTTCCCCGTTCGGGCAGTTCTTC	CASRASGPSPFGQFF
TRBD1	TRBV12-3/TRBV12-4	NA	TRBJ1-1	TGTGCCAGCCGACAGGGGAACACTGAAGCTTTCTTT	CASRQGNTEAFF
NA	TRBV6-5	NA	TRBJ1-2	TGTGCCAGCAGTTCACTCGAGACATCTACTTATGGCTACACCTTC	CASSSLETSTYGYTF
NA	TRBV9	NA	TRBJ2-1	TGTGCCAGCAGCCCCAGCGGAGAACACTCCTACAATGAGCAGTTCTTC	CASSPSGEHSYNEQFF
TRBD2	TRBV12-3/TRBV12-4	medium-sized	TRBJ2-1	TGTGCCAACTCCCGGACTAGCGGGACCAATGAGCAGTTCTTC	CANSRTSGTNEQFF
TRBD1	TRBV10-3	NA	TRBJ1-1	TGTGCCATCAGGACAGGGCCAACTGAAGCTTTCTTT	CAIRTGPTEAFF
NA	TRBV29-1	NA	TRBJ2-6	TGCAGCGTTGAAGCTGCTGGGGCCAACGTCCTGACTTTC	CSVEAAGANVLTF
TRBD2	TRBV7-8	few	TRBJ2-3	TGTGCCAGCAGCTTTCCCGGGACTAGCGGGGATAGCACAGATACGCAGTATTTT	CASSFPGTSGDSTDTQYF
NA	TRBV20-1	NA	TRBJ2-5	TGCAGTGCTAGTCGAACTACTCAAGAGACCCAGTACTTC	CSASRTTQETQYF
NA	TRBV3-1	few	TRBJ1-3	TGTGCCAGCAGCCAAGTAGGCGTCTCTGGAAACACCATATATTTT	CASSQVGVSGNTIYF
NA	TRBV18	once	TRBJ2-5	TGTGCCAGCTCACCATGGCGACTGGGAGGACGAGAGACCCAGTACTTC	CASSPWRLGGRETQYF
NA	TRBV12-3/TRBV12-4	NA	TRBJ1-1	TGTGCCAGCAGTTTTGAACCGGGGAGCACTGAAGCTTTCTTT	CASSFEPGSTEAFF
TRBD1	TRBV20-1	medium-sized	TRBJ2-2	TGCAGTGCTAGCGCCCAGGGGGCGAACACCGGGGAGCTGTTTTTT	CSASAQGANTGELFF
NA	TRBV30	NA	TRBJ1-1	TGTGCCTGGAGGGGTGGGCCCGAAGCTTTCTTT	CAWRGGPEAFF
NA	TRBV5-1	medium-sized	TRBJ2-3	TGCGCCAGCAGCTTCGGAGATACGCAGTATTTT	CASSFGDTQYF
TRBD2	TRBV7-8	NA	TRBJ2-1	TGTGCCAGCAGCCCCCGGACTAGCGGGATGGGGACGGATGAGCAGTTCTTC	CASSPRTSGMGTDEQFF
TRBD1	TRBV5-1	NA	TRBJ1-2	TGCGCCAGCAGCTCCGGGACAGGGGTGGCCTATGGCTACACCTTC	CASSSGTGVAYGYTF
NA	TRBV6-5	large	TRBJ1-6	TGTGCCAGCAGTTCTCCGGAATTTAATTCACCCCTCCACTTT	CASSSPEFNSPLHF
NA	TRBV7-9	NA	TRBJ2-7	TGTGCCAGCAGCCCGACCAGGGGCCGCTACGAGCAGTACTTC	CASSPTRGRYEQYF
NA	TRBV6-5	many	TRBJ1-2	TGTGCCAGCAGTTACTCGAATCTAGGGGGGAGCTATGGCTACACCTTC	CASSYSNLGGSYGYTF
TRBD1	TRBV6-5	NA	TRBJ2-5	TGTGCCAGCAGTCGGTCCGGGACAGGGGTTTTCGAGACCCAGTACTTC	CASSRSGTGVFETQYF
TRBD1	TRBV28	NA	TRBJ2-7	TGTGCCAGCAGTTACGGACAGGCAACCTACGAGCAGTACTTC	CASSYGQATYEQYF
NA	TRBV29-1	medium-sized	TRBJ1-1	TGCAGCGGTACATACACGAACACTGAAGCTTTCTTT	CSGTYTNTEAFF
NA	TRBV27	large	TRBJ1-4	TGTGCCAGCAGTTTAACAGGTCCGTATGGTGAAAAACTGTTTTTT	CASSLTGPYGEKLFF
TRBD2	TRBV3-1	NA	TRBJ2-5	TGTGCCAGCAGCCAAACCGCTAGCGGGATTCGTCGGACCCAGTACTTC	CASSQTASGIRRTQYF
TRBD1	TRBV5-5	large	TRBJ1-2	TGTGCCAGCAGCTTAAGCACTCGGGACAGGTCTGGTGGCTACACCTTC	CASSLSTRDRSGGYTF
NA	TRBV28	NA	TRBJ2-3	TGTGCCAGCAGTCCCAGGACACTCCTTCGGGGAGATACGCAGTATTTT	CASSPRTLLRGDTQYF
TRBD1	TRBV6-1	NA	TRBJ1-2	TGTGCCAGCAGGGCCGGGACAGGGTATGGCTACACCTTC	CASRAGTGYGYTF
NA	TRBV3-1	large	TRBJ2-2	TGTGCCAGCAGCCAAGCTGGCAGATACACCGGGGAGCTGTTTTTT	CASSQAGRYTGELFF
NA	TRBV5-5	large	TRBJ1-2	TGTGCCAGCAGCTCGAAGCATAACTATGGCTACACCTTC	CASSSKHNYGYTF
TRBD1	TRBV28	large	TRBJ1-2	TGTGCCAGCAGTTCAACGGACAGGGGCTACACCTTC	CASSSTDRGYTF
NA	TRBV24-1	many	TRBJ2-2	TGTGCCACCAGTGATCTCCGGGACGACCACACCGGGGAGCTGTTTTTT	CATSDLRDDHTGELFF
NA	TRBV10-3	NA	TRBJ1-2	TGTGCCATCAGTCGATCGGACTATGGCTACACCTTC	CAISRSDYGYTF
NA	TRBV20-1	large	TRBJ1-6	TGCAGTGCTAGAGTCCTTGGGGGCTTAGGGTCACCCCTCCACTTT	CSARVLGGLGSPLHF
NA	TRBV7-2	medium-sized	TRBJ2-1	TGTGCCAGCAGCTCTCGCCCTAGAGATGAGCAGTTCTTC	CASSSRPRDEQFF
NA	TRBV6-2/TRBV6-3	NA	TRBJ2-7	TGTGCCAGCAGTAACCACAGGGTAGTTTACGAGCAGTACTTC	CASSNHRVVYEQYF
NA	TRBV5-1	NA	TRBJ2-7	TGCGCCAGCAGCTCGTTCTACGAGCAGTACTTC	CASSSFYEQYF
NA	TRBV10-3	NA	TRBJ1-2	TGTGCCATTTACTCTAGCTATGGCTACACCTTC	CAIYSSYGYTF
NA	TRBV5-8	medium-sized	TRBJ1-6	TGTGCCAGCAGCTGGGATCGCTCACCCCTCCACTTT	CASSWDRSPLHF
NA	TRBV7-2	NA	TRBJ1-4	TGTGCCAGCAGTCCCGAATTTGGTGAAAAACTGTTTTTT	CASSPEFGEKLFF
TRBD1	TRBV7-9	NA	TRBJ1-3	TGTGCCAGCAGCTTAGCGGCAGGGGGCGGAAACACCATATATTTT	CASSLAAGGGNTIYF
NA	TRBV10-2	NA	TRBJ1-5	TGCGCCAGCAGTGAAGTCAGCAATCAGCCCCAGCATTTT	CASSEVSNQPQHF
TRBD2	TRBV20-1	NA	TRBJ2-1	TGCAGTGCTTCACCCCTTAGCGGGAGAAGGATCAATGAGCAGTTCTTC	CSASPLSGRRINEQFF
TRBD1	TRBV15	medium-sized	TRBJ1-5	TGTGCCACCAGCAGCGACAGGGGGCATAGCAATCAGCCCCAGCATTTT	CATSSDRGHSNQPQHF
NA	TRBV5-1	many	TRBJ2-3	TGCGCCAGCAGCGCCAGGGATTTTGCAGATACGCAGTATTTT	CASSARDFADTQYF
NA	TRBV6-6	NA	TRBJ2-7	TGTGCCAGCAGTTACCCCCGGGGGTCCCATCCCTACGAGCAGTACTTC	CASSYPRGSHPYEQYF
NA	TRBV30	medium-sized	TRBJ1-1	TGTGCCTGGAAAGAGGCCAGAGTCATGAACACTGAAGCTTTCTTT	CAWKEARVMNTEAFF